This TCR beta chain was observed in a study of blood T cells in healthy people across ages. The wider study: Template switching recovered approximately one barcoded beta molecule for every two T cells. General study findings and limits: Naive T cell percentage by flow cytometry tracked strongly with beta diversity.

The CDR3 is made up of 16 amino acids. Germline V gene sequence: CDR1 SGHRS, CDR2 YFSETQ. The germline V and J ends were trimmed by 4 bases and 0 bases, with 16 bases remaining between them. Using a J-beta primer mix together with a sample-barcoded 5' primer, a second PCR was run for roughly 7 to 12 cycles. The template-switch adaptor, which had 12 random nucleotides, put a tag on each cDNA molecule. There were at least 2.5 million CDR3-containing paired-end reads obtained from each sample. Via MiXCR, TCRdb re-called the 5' RACE reads, giving one row per CDR3 protein. Of some 730,000 distinct CDR3 sequences in the sample, about 20% are singletons; the top ten hold under 25%. Note on this clonotype: As yet, its antigen is unknown.

The source material was blood. V is TRBV5-1 and J is TRBJ1-1; no clear D. The receptor was derived from a man aged 70 or older in good health. CDR3 nucleotides: TGCGCCAGCAGCCCGTATGTGGGCCTCATGAACACTGAAGCTTTCTTT. Translating gives CASSPYVGLMNTEAFF.